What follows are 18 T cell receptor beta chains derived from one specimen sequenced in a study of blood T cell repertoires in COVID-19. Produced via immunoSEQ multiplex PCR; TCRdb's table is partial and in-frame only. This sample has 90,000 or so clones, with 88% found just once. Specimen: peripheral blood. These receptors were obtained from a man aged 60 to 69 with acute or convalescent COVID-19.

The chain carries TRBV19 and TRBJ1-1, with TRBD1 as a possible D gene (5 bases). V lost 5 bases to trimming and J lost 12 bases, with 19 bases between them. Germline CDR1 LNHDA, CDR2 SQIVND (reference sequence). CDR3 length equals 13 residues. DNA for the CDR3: TGTGCCAGTAGTCCAACGGCAGGGAAAGGGTCTTTCTTT. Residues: CASSPTAGKGSFF.

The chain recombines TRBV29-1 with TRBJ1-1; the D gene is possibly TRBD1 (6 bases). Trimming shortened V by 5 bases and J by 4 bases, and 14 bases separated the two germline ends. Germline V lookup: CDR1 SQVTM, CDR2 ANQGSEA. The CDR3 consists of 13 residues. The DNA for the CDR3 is TGCAGCGTTACGAGGGCGGGGGCCACTGAAGCTTTCTTT. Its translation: CSVTRAGATEAFF.

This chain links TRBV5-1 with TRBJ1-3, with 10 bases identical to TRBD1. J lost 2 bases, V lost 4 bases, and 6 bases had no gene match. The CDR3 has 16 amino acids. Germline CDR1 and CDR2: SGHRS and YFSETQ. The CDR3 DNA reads TGCGCCAGCAGCATCCCCGGGACAGGGGCTGGAAACACCATATATTTT. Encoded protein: CASSIPGTGAGNTIYF. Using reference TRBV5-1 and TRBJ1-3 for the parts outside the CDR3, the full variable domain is KAGVTQTPRYLIKTRGQQVTLSCSPISGHRSVSWYQQTPGQGLQFLFEYFSETQRNKGNFPGRFSGRQFSNSRSEMNVSTLELGDSALYLCASSIPGTGAGNTIYFGEGSWLTVV.

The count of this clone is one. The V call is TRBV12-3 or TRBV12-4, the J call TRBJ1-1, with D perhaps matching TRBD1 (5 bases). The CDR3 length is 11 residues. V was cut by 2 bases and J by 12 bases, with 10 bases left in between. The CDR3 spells CASSLRGASFF. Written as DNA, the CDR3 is TGTGCCAGCAGTTTAAGGGGCGCGTCTTTCTTT.

CDR3 nucleotides: TGCAGTGCTAGTAGGACTAGCGGAACCACTAGCACAGATACGCAGTATTTT. This gives the protein CSASRTSGTTSTDTQYF. V usage is TRBV20-1 and J usage is TRBJ2-3; the match to TRBD2 covers 10 bases. Trimming took 3 bases from V and 0 from J; bases not matched to a gene: 9. Germline V gene sequence: CDR1 DFQATT, CDR2 SNEGSKA (reference sequence). This CDR3 spans 17 amino acids.

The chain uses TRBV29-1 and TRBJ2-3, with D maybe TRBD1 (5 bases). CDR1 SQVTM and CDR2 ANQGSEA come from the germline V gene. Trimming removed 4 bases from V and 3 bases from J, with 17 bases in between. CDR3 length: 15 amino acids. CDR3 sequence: CSVAIDWTLTDTQYF. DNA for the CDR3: TGCAGCGTTGCCATAGATTGGACATTAACAGATACGCAGTATTTT.

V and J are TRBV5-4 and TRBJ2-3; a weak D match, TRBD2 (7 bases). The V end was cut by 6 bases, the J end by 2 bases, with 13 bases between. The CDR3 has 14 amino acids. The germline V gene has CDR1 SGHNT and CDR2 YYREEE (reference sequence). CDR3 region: CASTRGGYTDTQYF. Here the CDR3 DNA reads TGTGCCAGCACCAGGGGAGGGTACACAGATACGCAGTATTTT.

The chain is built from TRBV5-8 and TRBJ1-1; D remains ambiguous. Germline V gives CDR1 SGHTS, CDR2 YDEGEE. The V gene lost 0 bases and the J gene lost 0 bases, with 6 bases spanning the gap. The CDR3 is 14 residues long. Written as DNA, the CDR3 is TGTGCCAGCAGCTTGGGACATCTGAACACTGAAGCTTTCTTT. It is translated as CASSLGHLNTEAFF.

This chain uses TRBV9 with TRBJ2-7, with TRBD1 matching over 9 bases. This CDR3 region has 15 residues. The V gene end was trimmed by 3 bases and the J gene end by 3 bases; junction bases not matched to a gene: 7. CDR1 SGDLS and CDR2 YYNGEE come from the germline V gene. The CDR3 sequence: CASSARTGAYYEQYF. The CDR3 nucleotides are TGTGCCAGCAGCGCCCGGACAGGGGCCTACTACGAGCAGTACTTC.

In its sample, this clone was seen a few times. Here the CDR3 DNA reads TGTGCCAGCAGAGGGCAGGGACTGGGCACCGGGGAGCTGTTTTTT. Translation: CASRGQGLGTGELFF. The chain links TRBV6-5 to TRBJ2-2; tentative D call: TRBD2 (6 bases). Germline assignment: CDR1 MNHEY and CDR2 SVGAGI. CDR3 length: 15 residues. Trimming took off 6 bases at V and 4 bases at J, with 15 bases between the two ends.

This chain's CDR3 is CASSQGTAGGEPQHF. The CDR3 DNA follows: TGTGCCAGCAGCCAAGGGACAGCCGGGGGGGAGCCCCAGCATTTT. This rearrangement joins TRBV7-9 to TRBJ1-5; 7 positions match TRBD1. This CDR3 is built from 15 residues. The germline V gene encodes CDR1 SEHNR and CDR2 FQNEAQ (reference sequence). The V gene end was trimmed by 5 bases and the J gene end by 8 bases; junction bases not matched to a gene: 12.

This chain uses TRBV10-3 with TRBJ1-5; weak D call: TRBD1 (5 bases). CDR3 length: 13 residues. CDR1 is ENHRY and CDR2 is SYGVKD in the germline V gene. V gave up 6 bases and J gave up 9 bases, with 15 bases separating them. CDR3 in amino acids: CAIRPDTAGPQHF. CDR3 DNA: TGTGCCATCAGACCGGACACCGCCGGGCCCCAGCATTTT.

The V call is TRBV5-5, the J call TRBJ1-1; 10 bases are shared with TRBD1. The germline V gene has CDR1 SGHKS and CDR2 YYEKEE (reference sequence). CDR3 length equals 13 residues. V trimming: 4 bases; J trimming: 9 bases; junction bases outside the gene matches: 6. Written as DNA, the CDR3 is TGTGCCAGCAGCATCGGGACAGGGGTGCAAGCTTTCTTT. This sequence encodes CASSIGTGVQAFF.

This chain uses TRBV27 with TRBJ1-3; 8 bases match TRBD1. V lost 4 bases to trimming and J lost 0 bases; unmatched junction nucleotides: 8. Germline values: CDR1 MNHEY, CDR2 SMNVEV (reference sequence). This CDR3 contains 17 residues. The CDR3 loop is CASSSGQGLFSGNTIYF. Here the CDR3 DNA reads TGTGCCAGCAGTTCAGGACAGGGACTTTTCTCTGGAAACACCATATATTTT.

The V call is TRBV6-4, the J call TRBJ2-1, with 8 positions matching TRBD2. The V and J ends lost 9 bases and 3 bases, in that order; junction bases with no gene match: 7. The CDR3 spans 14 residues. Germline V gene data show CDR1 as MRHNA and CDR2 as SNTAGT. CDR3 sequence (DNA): TGTGCCAGGATTGGCGGGAGGCTCTACAATGAGCAGTTCTTC. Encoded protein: CARIGGRLYNEQFF.

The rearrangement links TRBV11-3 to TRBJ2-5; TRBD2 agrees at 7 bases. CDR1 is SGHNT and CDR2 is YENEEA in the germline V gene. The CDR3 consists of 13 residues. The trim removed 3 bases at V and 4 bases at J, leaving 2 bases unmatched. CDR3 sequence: CASSFVAGETQYF. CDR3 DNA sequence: TGTGCCAGCAGCTTCGTAGCGGGAGAGACCCAGTACTTC.

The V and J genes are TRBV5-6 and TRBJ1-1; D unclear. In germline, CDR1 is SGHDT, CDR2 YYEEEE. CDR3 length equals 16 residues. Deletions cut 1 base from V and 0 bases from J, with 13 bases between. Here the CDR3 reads CASSLPSAQMNTEAFF. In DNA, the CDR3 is TGTGCCAGCAGCTTGCCCTCTGCTCAGATGAACACTGAAGCTTTCTTT.

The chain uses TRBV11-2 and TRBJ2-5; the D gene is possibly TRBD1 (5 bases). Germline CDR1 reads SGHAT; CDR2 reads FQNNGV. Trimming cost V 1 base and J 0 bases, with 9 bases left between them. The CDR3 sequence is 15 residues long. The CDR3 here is CASSLGQGYQETQYF. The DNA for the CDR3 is TGTGCCAGCAGCTTAGGGCAGGGCTACCAAGAGACCCAGTACTTC.